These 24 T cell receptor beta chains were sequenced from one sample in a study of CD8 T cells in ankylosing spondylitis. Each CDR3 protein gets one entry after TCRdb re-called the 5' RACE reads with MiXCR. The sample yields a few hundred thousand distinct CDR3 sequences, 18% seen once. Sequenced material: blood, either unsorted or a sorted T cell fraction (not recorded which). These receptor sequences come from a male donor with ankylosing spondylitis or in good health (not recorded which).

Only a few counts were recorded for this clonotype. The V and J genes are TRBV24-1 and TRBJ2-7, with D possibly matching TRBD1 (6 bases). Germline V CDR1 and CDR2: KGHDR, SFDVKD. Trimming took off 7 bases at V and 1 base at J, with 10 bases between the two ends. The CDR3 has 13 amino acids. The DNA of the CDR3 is TGTGCCACCAGCCCGACAGGATCCTACGAGCAGTACTTC. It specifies CATSPTGSYEQYF.

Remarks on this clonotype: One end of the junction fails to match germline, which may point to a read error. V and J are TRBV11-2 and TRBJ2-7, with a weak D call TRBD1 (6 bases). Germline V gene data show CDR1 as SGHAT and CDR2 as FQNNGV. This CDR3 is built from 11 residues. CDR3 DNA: TGTGCCAGCAGCGTCATGGGACATCTGGACTTC. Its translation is CASSVMGHLDF.

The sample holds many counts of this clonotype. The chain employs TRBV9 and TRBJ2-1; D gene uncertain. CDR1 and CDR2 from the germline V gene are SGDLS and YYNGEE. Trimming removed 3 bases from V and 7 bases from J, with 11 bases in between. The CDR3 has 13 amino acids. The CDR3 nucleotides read TGTGCCAGCAGCGGACGGGTTGGAAATGAGCAGTTCTTC. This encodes CASSGRVGNEQFF.

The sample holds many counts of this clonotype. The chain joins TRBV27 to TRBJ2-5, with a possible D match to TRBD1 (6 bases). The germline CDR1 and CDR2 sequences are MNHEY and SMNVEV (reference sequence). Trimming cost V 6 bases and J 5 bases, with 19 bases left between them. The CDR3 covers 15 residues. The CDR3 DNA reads TGTGCCAGCAGCACCCCGGACAGCTCCCTGGAGACCCAGTACTTC. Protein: CASSTPDSSLETQYF.

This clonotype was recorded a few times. CDR3 amino acids: CASSSLNEQFF. In nucleotides, the CDR3 is TGTGCCAGCAGCTCGCTGAATGAGCAGTTCTTC. The chain uses TRBV11-2 and TRBJ2-1, with D hard to call. CDR1 is SGHAT and CDR2 is FQNNGV in the germline V gene. V dropped 4 bases and J dropped 7 bases, with 5 bases sitting between them. The CDR3 is 11 residues long.

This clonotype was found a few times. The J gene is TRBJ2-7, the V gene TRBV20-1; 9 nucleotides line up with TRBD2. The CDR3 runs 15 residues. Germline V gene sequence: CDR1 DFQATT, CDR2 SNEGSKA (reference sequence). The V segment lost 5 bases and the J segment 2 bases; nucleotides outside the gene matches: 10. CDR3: CSAESGLAGTYEQYF. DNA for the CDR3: TGCAGTGCTGAGTCGGGGCTAGCGGGAACCTACGAGCAGTACTTC.

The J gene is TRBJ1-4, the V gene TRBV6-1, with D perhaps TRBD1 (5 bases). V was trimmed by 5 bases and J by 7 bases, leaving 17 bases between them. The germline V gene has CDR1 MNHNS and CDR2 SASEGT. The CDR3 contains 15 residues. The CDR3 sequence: CASSTSLRGAEKLFF. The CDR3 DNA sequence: TGTGCCAGCAGTACCTCACTCCGAGGGGCTGAAAAACTGTTTTTT.

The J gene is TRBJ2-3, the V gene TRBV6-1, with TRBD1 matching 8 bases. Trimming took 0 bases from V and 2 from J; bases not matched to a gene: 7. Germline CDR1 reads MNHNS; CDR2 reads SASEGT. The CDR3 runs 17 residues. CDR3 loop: CASSEAYGQGLTDTQYF. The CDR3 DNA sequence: TGTGCCAGCAGTGAAGCGTACGGACAGGGACTCACAGATACGCAGTATTTT.

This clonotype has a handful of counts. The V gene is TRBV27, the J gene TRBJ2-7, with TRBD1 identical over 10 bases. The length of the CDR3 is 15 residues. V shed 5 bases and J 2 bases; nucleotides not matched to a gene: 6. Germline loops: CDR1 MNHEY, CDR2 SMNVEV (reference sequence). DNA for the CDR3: TGTGCCAGCAGTGTACCGGGACAGGGGACCTACGAGCAGTACTTC. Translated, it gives CASSVPGQGTYEQYF.

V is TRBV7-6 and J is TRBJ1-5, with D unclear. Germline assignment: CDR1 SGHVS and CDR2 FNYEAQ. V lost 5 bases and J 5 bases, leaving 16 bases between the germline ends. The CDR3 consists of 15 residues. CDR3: CASSPGGVGYQPQHF. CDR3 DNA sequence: TGTGCCAGCAGCCCTGGCGGGGTGGGTTATCAGCCCCAGCATTTT.

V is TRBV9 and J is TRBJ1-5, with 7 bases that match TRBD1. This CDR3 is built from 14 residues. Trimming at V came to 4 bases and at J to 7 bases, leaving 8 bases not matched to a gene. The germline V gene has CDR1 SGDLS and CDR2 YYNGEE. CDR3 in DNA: TGTGCCAGCAGCCTCGGGACAGATTCACAGCCCCAGCATTTT. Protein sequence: CASSLGTDSQPQHF. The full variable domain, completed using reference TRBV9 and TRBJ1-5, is DSGVTQTPKHLITATGQRVTLRCSPRSGDLSVYWYQQSLDQGLQFLIQYYNGEERAKGNILERFSAQQFPDLHSELNLSSLELGDSALYFCASSLGTDSQPQHFGDGTRLSIL.

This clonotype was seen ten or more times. The CDR3 nucleotides read TGTGCCAGCAGTCCCCTAGCGGGAGGTTCAGATACGCAGTATTTT. Its protein is CASSPLAGGSDTQYF. The V gene is TRBV6-4, the J gene TRBJ2-3; 11 bases align to TRBD2. The CDR3 spans 15 residues. CDR1 MRHNA and CDR2 SNTAGT come from the germline V gene. The J segment lost 4 bases and the V segment lost 5 bases, leaving 5 bases of the junction unmatched.

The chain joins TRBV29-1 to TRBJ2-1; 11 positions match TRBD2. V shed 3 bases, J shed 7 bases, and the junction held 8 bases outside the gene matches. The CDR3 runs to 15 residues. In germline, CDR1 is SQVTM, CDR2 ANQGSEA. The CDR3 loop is CSVELLAGVLNEQFF. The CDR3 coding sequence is TGCAGCGTTGAGTTACTAGCGGGAGTATTAAATGAGCAGTTCTTC.

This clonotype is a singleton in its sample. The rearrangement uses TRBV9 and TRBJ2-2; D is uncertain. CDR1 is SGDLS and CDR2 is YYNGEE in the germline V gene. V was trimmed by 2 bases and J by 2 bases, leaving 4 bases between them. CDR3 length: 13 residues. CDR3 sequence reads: CASSVYNTGELFF. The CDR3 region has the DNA TGTGCCAGCAGCGTTTACAACACCGGGGAGCTGTTTTTT. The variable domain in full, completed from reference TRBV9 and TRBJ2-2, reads DSGVTQTPKHLITATGQRVTLRCSPRSGDLSVYWYQQSLDQGLQFLIQYYNGEERAKGNILERFSAQQFPDLHSELNLSSLELGDSALYFCASSVYNTGELFFGEGSRLTVL.

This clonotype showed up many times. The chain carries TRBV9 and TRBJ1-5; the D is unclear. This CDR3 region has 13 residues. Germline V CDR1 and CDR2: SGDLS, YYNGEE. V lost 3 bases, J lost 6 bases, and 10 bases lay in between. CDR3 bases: TGTGCCAGCAGCGCCGGTGGCGGTCAGCCCCAGCATTTT. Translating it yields CASSAGGGQPQHF.

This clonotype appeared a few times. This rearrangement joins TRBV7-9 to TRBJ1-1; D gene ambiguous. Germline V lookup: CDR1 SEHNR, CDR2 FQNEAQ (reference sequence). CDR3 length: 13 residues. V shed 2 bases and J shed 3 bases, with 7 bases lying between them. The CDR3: CASSLPADTEAFF. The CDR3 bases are TGTGCCAGCAGCTTACCGGCGGACACTGAAGCTTTCTTT.

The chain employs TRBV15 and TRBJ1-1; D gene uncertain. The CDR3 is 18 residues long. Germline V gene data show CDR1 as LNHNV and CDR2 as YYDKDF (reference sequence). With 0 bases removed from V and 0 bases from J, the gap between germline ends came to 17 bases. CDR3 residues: CATSRDPVRTFMNTEAFF. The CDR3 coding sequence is TGTGCCACCAGCAGAGATCCCGTCCGGACCTTCATGAACACTGAAGCTTTCTTT.

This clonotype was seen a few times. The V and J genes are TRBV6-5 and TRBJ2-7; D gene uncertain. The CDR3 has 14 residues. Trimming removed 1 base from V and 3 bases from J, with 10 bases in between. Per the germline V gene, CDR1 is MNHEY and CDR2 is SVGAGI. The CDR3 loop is CASSYFLHYYEQYF. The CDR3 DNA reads TGTGCCAGCAGTTACTTTCTCCATTACTACGAGCAGTACTTC.

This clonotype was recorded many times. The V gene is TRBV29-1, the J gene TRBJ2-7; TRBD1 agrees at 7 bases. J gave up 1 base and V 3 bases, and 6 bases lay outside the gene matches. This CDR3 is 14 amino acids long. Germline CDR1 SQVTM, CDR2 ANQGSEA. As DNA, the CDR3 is TGCAGCGTTGAGAAGAAGGGACAGTCCTACGAGCAGTACTTC. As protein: CSVEKKGQSYEQYF.

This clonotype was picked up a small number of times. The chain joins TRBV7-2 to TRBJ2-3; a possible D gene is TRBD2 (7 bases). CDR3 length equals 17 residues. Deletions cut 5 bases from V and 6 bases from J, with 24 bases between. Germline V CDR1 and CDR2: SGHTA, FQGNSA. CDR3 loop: CASSGVGRGPLMDTQYF. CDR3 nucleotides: TGTGCCAGCAGCGGGGTGGGGCGGGGGCCCCTTATGGATACGCAGTATTTT.

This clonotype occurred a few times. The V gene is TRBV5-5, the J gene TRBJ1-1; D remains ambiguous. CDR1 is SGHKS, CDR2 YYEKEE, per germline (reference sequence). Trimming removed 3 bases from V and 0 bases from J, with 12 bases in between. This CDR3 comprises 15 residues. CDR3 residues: CASSSDTAVNTEAFF. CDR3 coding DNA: TGTGCCAGCAGCTCAGACACAGCAGTGAACACTGAAGCTTTCTTT.

The CDR3 nucleotides are TGCGCCAGCAGCCAAGATACAGCGTACGAGCAGTACTTC. Protein product: CASSQDTAYEQYF. The chain employs TRBV4-1 and TRBJ2-7; D ambiguous. Germline values: CDR1 MGHRA, CDR2 YSYEKL. The CDR3 is 13 amino acids. Between the trimmed V and J ends, which lost 0 bases and 4 bases, there was a span of 7 bases.

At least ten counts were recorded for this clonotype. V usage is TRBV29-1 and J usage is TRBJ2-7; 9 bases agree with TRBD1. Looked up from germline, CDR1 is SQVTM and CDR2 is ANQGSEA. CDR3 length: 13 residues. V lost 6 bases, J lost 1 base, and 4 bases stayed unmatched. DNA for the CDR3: TGCAGCGTCAGGACAGGGGAATCCTACGAGCAGTACTTC. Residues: CSVRTGESYEQYF.

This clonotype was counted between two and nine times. CDR3 sequence: CASSPTSTRSRSGELFF. In DNA form, the CDR3 reads TGTGCCAGCAGCCCCACCTCGACTAGGAGTAGGTCCGGGGAGCTGTTTTTT. The V call is TRBV28, the J call TRBJ2-2; possible D gene TRBD2, 6 bases. The CDR3 has 17 residues. CDR1 is MDHEN and CDR2 is SYDVKM in the germline V gene. Trimming took 6 bases from V and 6 from J, leaving 23 bases between them.